This T cell receptor (beta chain) was sequenced in a study of CD8+CD57+ T cells in acquired aplastic anemia. CDR1 SGHRS and CDR2 YFSETQ come from the germline V gene. V was clipped by 2 bases and J by 10 bases; unmatched bases: 9. This CDR3 is built from 16 residues. TCR beta VDJ and CDR3 profiles were obtained from a genomic DNA template. TCRdb called the reads again in MiXCR, with one record for every CDR3 protein. This table holds some 220,000 distinct CDR3 sequences, 34% found once. This clonotype showed up many times. The TCR originated in a human donor in good health, serving as a control. The sample was sorted CD4+, CD8+, or CD8+CD57+ T cells (not recorded which) from PBMCs. This rearrangement joins TRBV5-1 to TRBJ1-6, with 10 bases aligning to TRBD1. The CDR3 region is CASSFNSGTGVSPLHF. The CDR3, as DNA: TGCGCCAGCAGCTTTAATTCCGGGACAGGGGTCTCACCCCTCCACTTT.